A selection of T cell receptor beta chains follows, all from one sample in a study of shared clonotypes between healthy human individuals. The method was immunoSEQ multiplex PCR; TCRdb's version includes in-frame clones alone and lacks a portion of them. The sample consists of roughly 2.5 million clones, 90% to 95% of them appearing once. Material: naive CD4+ T cells sorted from blood. These receptors came from a man in his late teens or twenties in good health. Both conserved end residues are part of each CDR3. The order of the fields is clone size, V gene, CDR3 protein. Size values are once, few and many counts, or a class for expanded clones, and some rows have none.

size: NA
V: TRBV5-1
CDR3: CASSFPRANNEQFF

size: once
V: TRBV11-3
CDR3: CASSSLPYEQYF

size: NA
V: TRBV7-2
CDR3: CASSLVGRGANEKLFF

size: NA
V: TRBV30
CDR3: CAWSEAGQAFVDTQYF

size: once
V: TRBV6-6
CDR3: CASRVTGTDTQYF

size: NA
V: TRBV5-4
CDR3: CASSLRTGGLETQYF

size: NA
V: TRBV19
CDR3: CASSITFSDAVGEQYF

size: NA
V: TRBV7-3
CDR3: CASSLKEGATEAFF

size: NA
V: TRBV5-1
CDR3: CASSPRPGQGNTEAFF

size: NA
V: TRBV6-5
CDR3: CASSYTGTGVYEQYF

size: NA
V: TRBV6-1
CDR3: CASRWTGGTEAFF

size: NA
V: TRBV29-1
CDR3: CSVVGQGIDEQFF

size: NA
V: TRBV30
CDR3: CAWSVTERQFF

size: once
V: TRBV11-2
CDR3: CASRPRGGFPYEQYF

size: few
V: TRBV6-6
CDR3: CASRQTGLNTGELFF

size: NA
V: TRBV27
CDR3: CASRTRTGGDGYTF

size: once
V: TRBV27
CDR3: CASSLMVGGGAANEQFF

size: NA
V: TRBV6-1
CDR3: CASRITGGIVGGYTF

size: NA
V: TRBV19
CDR3: CASSMQGSGYEQYF

size: NA
V: TRBV2
CDR3: CASGGLADGYTF

size: NA
V: TRBV5-4
CDR3: CASRDGALYEQYF

size: NA
V: TRBV29-1
CDR3: CSGDRGGTDTQYF

size: NA
V: TRBV4-3
CDR3: CASSQAAGLEKLFF